What follows describes a single T cell receptor beta chain. This sample is drawn from a study of blood T cells in healthy people across ages. A sample-barcoded 5' primer and a J-beta primer mix were used in a second PCR of roughly 7 to 11 cycles. TCRdb ran MiXCR on the 5' RACE reads and lists one entry per CDR3 protein. Found here are around 780,000 distinct CDR3 sequences, roughly 50% of them singletons; the top ten hold roughly 25%. This receptor was obtained from a man aged 40-50 years in good health. The specimen sequenced was blood.

The CDR3 sequence is CASSYDPLAGGIDTQYF. The CDR3 region has the DNA TGTGCCAGCAGTTACGATCCCCTAGCGGGAGGAATTGATACGCAGTATTTT. The chain employs TRBV6-5 and TRBJ2-3, with TRBD2 identical over 11 bases. CDR3 length: 17 residues. CDR1 and CDR2 (germline): MNHEY, SVGAGI. After removal of 2 bases from V and 6 bases from J, the junction contained 10 bases not matched to a gene.